The 27 T cell receptor beta chains presented below share a single source sample, sequenced in a study of shared clonotypes between healthy human individuals. This table comes from immunoSEQ multiplex PCR, and its TCRdb copy is limited to in-frame clones, with some not included. Found here are about a million clones, 76% of them singletons; the top ten hold approximately 1.5%. The sample taken for sequencing was memory CD4+ T cells sorted from blood. The subset is: CD45RA-negative fraction. Receptors were obtained from a man in his late teens or twenties in good health.

The genes are TRBV18 and TRBJ1-1; D possibly corresponds to TRBD1 (5 bases). The CDR3 contains 15 residues. Germline V CDR1 and CDR2: KGHSH, LQKENI. Trimming removed 6 bases from V and 5 bases from J, with 19 bases in between. CDR3 sequence (DNA): TGTGCCAGCTCCTCATCCAGGGATGGGGGGACTGAAGCTTTCTTT. Translating it yields CASSSSRDGGTEAFF.

The chain links TRBV5-1 to TRBJ1-1, with a possible D match to TRBD1 (5 bases). Germline loops: CDR1 SGHRS, CDR2 YFSETQ. This CDR3 has 16 residues. V was clipped by 6 bases and J by 3 bases, with 21 bases between them. CDR3 loop: CASTPGRVASDTEAFF. CDR3 DNA sequence: TGCGCCAGCACCCCGGGCAGGGTGGCCAGCGACACTGAAGCTTTCTTT.

The rearrangement uses TRBV7-9 and TRBJ2-2, with D perhaps TRBD2 (5 bases). Germline CDR1 reads SEHNR; CDR2 reads FQNEAQ (reference sequence). With 0 bases removed from V and 5 bases from J, the gap between germline ends came to 13 bases. The CDR3 totals 16 residues. In nucleotides, the CDR3 is TGTGCCAGCAGCTTAGCGCGGCCTAGCTCGACCGGGGAGCTGTTTTTT. This gives the protein CASSLARPSSTGELFF.

The chain is built from TRBV5-1 and TRBJ1-3; D unclear. Germline V lookup: CDR1 SGHRS, CDR2 YFSETQ. This CDR3 comprises 15 residues. Trimming took off 2 bases at V and 3 bases at J, with 12 bases between the two ends. The CDR3 is CASSFLGLGGNTIYF. CDR3 DNA: TGCGCCAGCAGCTTCTTGGGTTTAGGTGGAAACACCATATATTTT. Complete variable domain (other parts from reference TRBV5-1 and TRBJ1-3): KAGVTQTPRYLIKTRGQQVTLSCSPISGHRSVSWYQQTPGQGLQFLFEYFSETQRNKGNFPGRFSGRQFSNSRSEMNVSTLELGDSALYLCASSFLGLGGNTIYFGEGSWLTVV.

This clone was recorded a few times. The rearrangement links TRBV27 to TRBJ2-1; D may be TRBD2 (6 bases). V was pared by 6 bases and J by 1 base, with 19 bases between. The CDR3 extends over 17 amino acids. CDR1 and CDR2 (germline): MNHEY, SMNVEV (reference sequence). CDR3 in DNA: TGTGCCAGCAGGGCCGGGGGAGCGGGCGTTTCCTACAATGAGCAGTTCTTC. Its protein product is CASRAGGAGVSYNEQFF.

This rearrangement joins TRBV29-1 to TRBJ2-5, with D perhaps matching TRBD1 (6 bases). The germline CDR1 and CDR2 sequences are SQVTM and ANQGSEA. The CDR3 has 13 residues. Deletions cut 3 bases from V and 4 bases from J, with 12 bases between. The CDR3 reads CSVDPQGLETQYF. The CDR3 DNA is TGCAGCGTTGACCCCCAGGGGCTAGAGACCCAGTACTTC.

V and J are TRBV28 and TRBJ2-4; D is tentatively TRBD1 or TRBD2 (5 bases each). The V gene lost 7 bases and the J gene lost 10 bases, with 20 bases spanning the gap. Germline V gene lookup returns CDR1 MDHEN and CDR2 SYDVKM. This CDR3 region has 14 residues. The CDR3 coding sequence is TGTGCCAGCACCACGCCGGGGATCGCAGGGATTCAGTACTTC. Protein: CASTTPGIAGIQYF.

The chain is built from TRBV7-9 and TRBJ2-2; D gene unclear. From germline, CDR1 is SEHNR and CDR2 FQNEAQ (reference sequence). V dropped 5 bases and J dropped 4 bases, with 8 bases sitting between them. This CDR3 has 13 residues. CDR3 nucleotide sequence: TGTGCCAGCAGCGTTTCTGGCACCGGGGAGCTGTTTTTT. Translation gives CASSVSGTGELFF.

This clone was seen a single time. This chain connects TRBV6-1 to TRBJ1-4, with TRBD1 matching over 12 bases. V shed 0 bases and J 8 bases; nucleotides not matched to a gene: 1. The CDR3 consists of 15 residues. Germline V gives CDR1 MNHNS, CDR2 SASEGT. The CDR3 DNA reads TGTGCCAGCAGTGAAGCCGGGACAGGGGGCGAAAAACTGTTTTTT. Encoded protein: CASSEAGTGGEKLFF.

The chain combines TRBV30 with TRBJ2-2; TRBD2 matches 10 bases. Germline CDR1 GTSNPN, CDR2 SVGIG (reference sequence). The CDR3 covers 17 residues. The V segment lost 5 bases and the J segment 6 bases; nucleotides outside the gene matches: 15. This CDR3 reads CAWARGASGSIAGELFF. The DNA of the CDR3 is TGTGCCTGGGCCCGTGGGGCTAGCGGGAGTATCGCCGGGGAGCTGTTTTTT.

The rearrangement joins TRBV27 to TRBJ2-1, with a weak D call TRBD1 (6 bases). This CDR3 has 12 amino acids. Trimming removed 9 bases from V and 7 bases from J, with 13 bases in between. The V gene's germline CDR1 is MNHEY and CDR2 SMNVEV (reference sequence). The CDR3 nucleotides read TGTGCCAGTAGGGGGTTTCCTAATGAGCAGTTCTTC. This encodes CASRGFPNEQFF.

This clone has just one count. The rearrangement joins TRBV9 to TRBJ1-4; 8 nucleotides align to TRBD1. J gave up 2 bases and V 0 bases, and 6 bases lay outside the gene matches. This CDR3 is 17 amino acids long. CDR1 SGDLS and CDR2 YYNGEE come from the germline V gene. This CDR3 is CASSVGDQGATNEKLFF. DNA of the CDR3: TGTGCCAGCAGCGTAGGGGATCAGGGGGCGACTAATGAAAAACTGTTTTTT.

In its sample, this clone was seen a few times. The chain employs TRBV29-1 and TRBJ2-5, with D possibly TRBD1 on 5 matching bases. Trimming shortened V by 7 bases and J by 2 bases, and 8 bases separated the two germline ends. CDR1 and CDR2 (germline): SQVTM, ANQGSEA. CDR3 length: 11 amino acids. CDR3 sequence: CSARQQETQYF. The DNA of the CDR3 is TGCAGCGCCAGACAGCAAGAGACCCAGTACTTC.

Notes on this clone: The sample contains more than one DNA sequence encoding this CDR3. The chain carries TRBV2 and TRBJ1-5; no definite D call. Trimming shortened V by 1 base and J by 0 bases, and 4 bases separated the two germline ends. Germline V CDR1 and CDR2: SNHLY, FYNNEI. This CDR3 is built from 14 residues. CDR3 loop: CASSEGSSNQPQHF. CDR3 coding DNA: TGTGCCAGCAGTGAAGGGTCTAGCAATCAGCCCCAGCATTTT.

This rearrangement joins TRBV28 to TRBJ2-1; 16 bases fit TRBD2. The germline CDR1 and CDR2 sequences are MDHEN and SYDVKM. The V segment lost 5 bases and the J segment 8 bases; nucleotides outside the gene matches: 6. This CDR3 is built from 16 residues. The CDR3: CASSPGTSGGAYEQFF. DNA for the CDR3: TGTGCCAGCAGTCCTGGGACTAGCGGGGGGGCATATGAGCAGTTCTTC. The variable domain in full, completed from reference TRBV28 and TRBJ2-1, reads DVKVTQSSRYLVKRTGEKVFLECVQDMDHENMFWYRQDPGLGLRLIYFSYDVKMKEKGDIPEGYSVSREKKERFSLILESASTNQTSMYLCASSPGTSGGAYEQFFGPGTRLTVL.

V and J are TRBV7-2 and TRBJ1-1; 7 nucleotides agree with TRBD1. In germline, CDR1 is SGHTA, CDR2 FQGNSA. The V and J ends lost 6 bases and 2 bases, in that order; junction bases with no gene match: 6. The CDR3 sequence is 14 residues long. The CDR3 region is CASRRGRGNTEAFF. Here the CDR3 DNA reads TGTGCCAGCAGAAGGGGGCGCGGAAACACTGAAGCTTTCTTT.

V and J are TRBV7-2 and TRBJ2-2, with TRBD2 identical over 13 bases. Germline assignment: CDR1 SGHTA and CDR2 FQGNSA. This CDR3 has 16 residues. With V trimmed by 1 base and J by 9 bases, 5 bases remained unmatched. The CDR3: CASSLEGTSGIRELFF. Here the CDR3 DNA reads TGTGCCAGCAGCTTAGAGGGGACTAGCGGGATCCGGGAGCTGTTTTTT.

V gene TRBV29-1 combines with J gene TRBJ1-4; 8 positions agree with TRBD1. Germline V CDR1 and CDR2: SQVTM, ANQGSEA. Unmatched junction bases numbered 10, after V lost 5 bases and J lost 2 bases. This CDR3 has 16 residues. In DNA form, the CDR3 reads TGCAGCGTTTCACCAGGGGGCGTCTCGACTAATGAAAAACTGTTTTTT. Translating gives CSVSPGGVSTNEKLFF.

This clone has just a few counts. The chain joins TRBV6-6 to TRBJ1-1; D ambiguous. In germline, CDR1 is MNHNY, CDR2 SVGAGI (reference sequence). Deletions cut 6 bases from V and 3 bases from J, with 11 bases between. This CDR3 spans 13 amino acids. In nucleotides, the CDR3 is TGTGCCAGCAGCCCCCGACGGGACACTGAAGCTTTCTTT. It codes for CASSPRRDTEAFF.

In the case of this clone: Within the sample, other DNA sequences also encode this same CDR3. The chain is built from TRBV5-6 and TRBJ2-1, with D unresolved. Trimming cost V 0 bases and J 9 bases, with 7 bases left between them. This CDR3 has 12 amino acids. Germline V gene sequence: CDR1 SGHDT, CDR2 YYEEEE. The CDR3 nucleotides read TGTGCCAGCAGCTTGGGGGTTGGTGAGCAGTTCTTC. Translated, it gives CASSLGVGEQFF. The full variable domain, its missing parts supplied by reference TRBV5-6 and TRBJ2-1, is DAGVTQSPTHLIKTRGQQVTLRCSPKSGHDTVSWYQQALGQGPQFIFQYYEEEERQRGNFPDRFSGHQFPNYSSELNVNALLLGDSALYLCASSLGVGEQFFGPGTRLTVL.

CDR3 sequence: CASSQASGATDTQYF. The CDR3, as DNA: TGCGCCAGCAGCCAAGCTAGCGGCGCCACAGATACGCAGTATTTT. The chain is built from TRBV4-1 and TRBJ2-3; TRBD2 aligns across 7 bases. The CDR3 has 15 amino acids. Looked up from germline, CDR1 is MGHRA and CDR2 is YSYEKL. The junction had 3 bases not matched to a gene; V was cut back by 1 base and J by 2 bases.

The chain links TRBV2 to TRBJ2-2, with no clear D. Germline lookup yields CDR1 SNHLY and CDR2 FYNNEI. The CDR3 runs 13 residues. With 5 bases removed from V and 1 base from J, the gap between germline ends came to 5 bases. CDR3 sequence (DNA): TGTGCCAGCAGTCGTAAGAACACCGGGGAGCTGTTTTTT. It translates to CASSRKNTGELFF.

This sequence joins TRBV4-2 and TRBJ1-2; D is undetermined. This CDR3 contains 15 residues. Germline CDR1 reads LGHNA; CDR2 reads YNFKEQ. Trimming cost V 0 bases and J 4 bases, with 12 bases left between them. CDR3 nucleotides: TGTGCCAGCAGCCAAGATAAGACCAGGAGCTATGGCTACACCTTC. Translation gives CASSQDKTRSYGYTF.

The chain combines TRBV28 with TRBJ2-2, with D perhaps matching TRBD1 (6 bases). Trimming removed 2 bases from V and 7 bases from J, with 11 bases in between. Germline CDR1 MDHEN, CDR2 SYDVKM. The CDR3 spans 14 residues. DNA for the CDR3: TGTGCCAGCAGTTTACCTACAGGGATCGGGGAGCTGTTTTTT. Translated: CASSLPTGIGELFF.

On this clone: This specimen includes other DNA sequences encoding the same CDR3. V and J are TRBV28 and TRBJ1-2; TRBD1 matches 9 bases. This CDR3 is built from 12 residues. Germline V gene data show CDR1 as MDHEN and CDR2 as SYDVKM. V trimming: 6 bases; J trimming: 8 bases; junction bases outside the gene matches: 4. CDR3 sequence reads: CASSTDRGGYTF. The CDR3 DNA is TGTGCCAGCAGCACGGACAGGGGCGGCTACACCTTC.

V is TRBV18 and J is TRBJ1-1; 10 bases map to TRBD1. The V segment lost 3 bases and the J segment 4 bases; nucleotides outside the gene matches: 8. Germline values: CDR1 KGHSH, CDR2 LQKENI. This CDR3 spans 16 amino acids. DNA of the CDR3: TGTGCCAGCTCACCCTACTCGACAGGGGGCGGCACTGAAGCTTTCTTT. Amino acids: CASSPYSTGGGTEAFF.

A note on this clone: The same CDR3 can be traced to other DNA sequences in this sample. The V and J genes are TRBV5-1 and TRBJ2-6; no clear D gene. This CDR3 spans 15 amino acids. Trimming pared 0 bases from V and 1 base from J, leaving 5 bases between. CDR1 and CDR2 (germline): SGHRS, YFSETQ. The CDR3 loop is CASSLVGSGANVLTF. CDR3 DNA: TGCGCCAGCAGCTTGGTAGGGTCTGGGGCCAACGTCCTGACTTTC.